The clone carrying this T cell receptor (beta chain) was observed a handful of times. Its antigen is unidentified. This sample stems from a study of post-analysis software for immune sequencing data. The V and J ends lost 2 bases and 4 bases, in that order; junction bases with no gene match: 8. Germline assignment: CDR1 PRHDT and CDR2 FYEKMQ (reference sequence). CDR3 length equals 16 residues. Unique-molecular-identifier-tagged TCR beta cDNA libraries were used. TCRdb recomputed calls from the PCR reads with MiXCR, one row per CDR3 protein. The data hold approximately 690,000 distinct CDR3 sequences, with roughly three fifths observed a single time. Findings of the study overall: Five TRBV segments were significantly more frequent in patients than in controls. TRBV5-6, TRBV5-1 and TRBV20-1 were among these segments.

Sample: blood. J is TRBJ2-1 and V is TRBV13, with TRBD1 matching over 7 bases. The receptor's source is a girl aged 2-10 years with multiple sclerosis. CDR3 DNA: TGTGCCAGCAGCTTAAACCCACTGGACAGGTACAATGAGCAGTTCTTC. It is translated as CASSLNPLDRYNEQFF.